Presented here are 21 T cell receptor beta chains from one specimen sequenced in a study of blood T cell repertoires in COVID-19. Using immunoSEQ multiplex PCR, the repertoire was profiled, and TCRdb retains in-frame clones only, with some absent. In the table there are roughly 100,000 clones, roughly 82% of which are singletons. Specimen: peripheral blood. The receptors originated from a man between 60 and 75 years old with acute or convalescent COVID-19.

V is TRBV14 and J is TRBJ2-1; 10 positions agree with TRBD2. The junction had 0 bases not matched to a gene; V was cut back by 2 bases and J by 2 bases. The CDR3 sequence is 15 residues long. Germline-derived CDR1 and CDR2 are SGHDN and FVKESK. CDR3 coding DNA: TGTGCCAGCAGCCAACTAGCGGGGGCCTACAATGAGCAGTTCTTC. It codes for CASSQLAGAYNEQFF.

J is TRBJ2-1 and V is TRBV5-6; D unclear. Trimming removed 1 base from V and 4 bases from J, with 9 bases in between. The germline V gene has CDR1 SGHDT and CDR2 YYEEEE. The CDR3 loop spans 14 amino acids. CDR3 DNA sequence: TGTGCCAGCAGCTTGAAGCCCGTTTACAATGAGCAGTTCTTC. It codes for CASSLKPVYNEQFF.

The rearrangement links TRBV28 to TRBJ2-1, with a tentative D call TRBD2 (6 bases). Per the germline V gene, CDR1 is MDHEN and CDR2 is SYDVKM. V was pared by 5 bases and J by 4 bases, with 21 bases between. The CDR3 consists of 17 residues. The CDR3: CASSPSQGSGPYNEQFF. CDR3 sequence (DNA): TGTGCCAGCAGTCCCTCCCAAGGTAGCGGACCTTACAATGAGCAGTTCTTC. Together with reference TRBV28 and TRBJ2-1, the CDR3 gives the full variable domain: DVKVTQSSRYLVKRTGEKVFLECVQDMDHENMFWYRQDPGLGLRLIYFSYDVKMKEKGDIPEGYSVSREKKERFSLILESASTNQTSMYLCASSPSQGSGPYNEQFFGPGTRLTVL.

This chain's CDR3 is CASRHPGTSANTQYF. The DNA for the CDR3 is TGTGCCAGCAGACACCCGGGGACTAGCGCGAATACGCAGTATTTT. This chain joins TRBV7-2 and TRBJ2-3; 10 nucleotides agree with TRBD2. The CDR3 spans 15 residues. V trimming: 6 bases; J trimming: 7 bases; junction bases outside the gene matches: 10. The germline V gene has CDR1 SGHTA and CDR2 FQGNSA.

The gene calls are TRBV7-2 and TRBJ2-7; TRBD2 matches at 8 bases. Per germline, CDR1 SGHTA and CDR2 FQGNSA. After removal of 1 base from V and 2 bases from J, the junction contained 7 bases not matched to a gene. CDR3 length: 16 residues. CDR3 protein: CASSLGGLGRTYEQYF. The CDR3, as DNA: TGTGCCAGCAGCTTAGGGGGACTAGGTAGGACCTACGAGCAGTACTTC.

The chain has TRBV4-3 and TRBJ1-1; the D is unclear. CDR3 length: 15 residues. Trimming stripped 2 bases from V and 1 base from J, with 11 bases between. The germline CDR1 and CDR2 sequences are LGHNA and YSLEER. This chain's CDR3 is CASSQIYSANTEAFF. The DNA of the CDR3 is TGCGCCAGCAGCCAAATATACAGTGCGAACACTGAAGCTTTCTTT.

The chain uses TRBV6-5 and TRBJ1-5, with D hard to call. Trimming pared 2 bases from V and 5 bases from J, leaving 13 bases between. Germline CDR1 is MNHEY and CDR2 is SVGAGI. CDR3 length equals 15 residues. The CDR3 DNA reads TGTGCCAGCAGTTACGGGAGAAACCCCCATCAGCCCCAGCATTTT. This encodes CASSYGRNPHQPQHF.

The V call is TRBV11-3, the J call TRBJ1-3, with D possibly TRBD1 on 5 matching bases. This CDR3 comprises 15 residues. Trimming cost V 2 bases and J 0 bases, with 8 bases left between them. CDR1 and CDR2 from the germline V gene are SGHNT and YENEEA. CDR3 sequence: CASSLHGGSGNTIYF. The CDR3 DNA follows: TGTGCCAGCAGCTTACACGGGGGCTCTGGAAACACCATATATTTT.

The V call is TRBV5-6, the J call TRBJ2-6, with D possibly TRBD2 on 6 matching bases. There are 17 residues in the CDR3. Germline V gene data show CDR1 as SGHDT and CDR2 as YYEEEE. Trimming took off 1 base at V and 0 bases at J, with 11 bases between the two ends. CDR3 sequence reads: CASSLPLGSSGANVLTF. The CDR3 DNA reads as TGTGCCAGCAGCTTGCCTCTCGGGAGCTCTGGGGCCAACGTCCTGACTTTC. The variable domain in full, completed from reference TRBV5-6 and TRBJ2-6, reads DAGVTQSPTHLIKTRGQQVTLRCSPKSGHDTVSWYQQALGQGPQFIFQYYEEEERQRGNFPDRFSGHQFPNYSSELNVNALLLGDSALYLCASSLPLGSSGANVLTFGAGSRLTVL.

This sequence joins TRBV4-1 and TRBJ2-6; TRBD2 is a possible D gene (6 bases). CDR1 and CDR2 from the germline V gene are MGHRA and YSYEKL. The CDR3 has 15 amino acids. V lost 9 bases, J lost 0 bases, and 12 bases lay in between. CDR3 in DNA: TGCGCCAGTGGGGACTTACTCTCTGGGGCCAACGTCCTGACTTTC. This encodes CASGDLLSGANVLTF.

The chain recombines TRBV6-6 with TRBJ2-5; 7 nucleotides align to TRBD2. This CDR3 region has 16 residues. The J segment lost 2 bases and the V segment lost 0 bases, leaving 6 bases of the junction unmatched. The germline V gene encodes CDR1 MNHNY and CDR2 SVGAGI (reference sequence). The CDR3 is CASSYSLSSGQETQYF. DNA for the CDR3: TGTGCCAGCAGTTACTCTCTATCTAGCGGTCAAGAGACCCAGTACTTC.

The rearrangement uses TRBV6-5 and TRBJ2-1, with 8 positions matching TRBD2. The CDR3 totals 15 residues. V lost 6 bases, J lost 6 bases, and 10 bases stayed unmatched. Germline lookup yields CDR1 MNHEY and CDR2 SVGAGI. The DNA of the CDR3 is TGTGCCAGCAGGAAGCCGGGACTAGAAATCAATGAGCAGTTCTTC. Protein: CASRKPGLEINEQFF.

This clone was seen only once. This rearrangement joins TRBV7-2 to TRBJ2-2; D gene uncertain. Germline V CDR1 and CDR2: SGHTA, FQGNSA. V was cut by 4 bases and J by 5 bases, with 11 bases left in between. This CDR3 spans 14 amino acids. The CDR3 DNA reads as TGTGCCAGCAGCTCGGTTATAGTGACCGGGGAGCTGTTTTTT. Translated, it gives CASSSVIVTGELFF.

The V gene is TRBV6-5, the J gene TRBJ1-1; TRBD1 matches at 7 bases. The germline CDR1 and CDR2 sequences are MNHEY and SVGAGI. Germline trimming cut 7 bases from V and 0 bases from J; bases unmatched to any gene: 5. The CDR3 runs 14 residues. CDR3 coding DNA: TGTGCCAGCACCACGGGACAGATGAACACTGAAGCTTTCTTT. Translation: CASTTGQMNTEAFF.

The chain combines TRBV7-8 with TRBJ2-7; 10 nucleotides align to TRBD2. V shed 3 bases, J shed 2 bases, and the junction held 4 bases outside the gene matches. CDR1 and CDR2 from the germline V gene are SGHVS and FQNEAQ. This CDR3 region has 15 residues. This CDR3 reads CASSFLAGGAYEQYF. Written as DNA, the CDR3 is TGTGCCAGCAGCTTCTTAGCGGGGGGAGCCTACGAGCAGTACTTC.

V is TRBV3-1 (or the pseudogene TRBV3-2) and J is TRBJ2-2; 13 bases align to TRBD2. This CDR3 has 14 amino acids. CDR1 and CDR2 from the germline V gene are LGHDT and YNNKEL (reference sequence). J gave up 6 bases and V 6 bases, and 1 base lay outside the gene matches. The CDR3 reads CASRLAGGSGELFF. The CDR3 nucleotides read TGTGCCAGCAGACTAGCGGGGGGGTCCGGGGAGCTGTTTTTT.

The chain is built from TRBV11-2 and TRBJ1-4, with D uncertain. The CDR3 sequence is 13 residues long. Germline V gives CDR1 SGHAT, CDR2 FQNNGV. The V end lost 5 bases, the J end lost 2 bases, and 6 bases lay between the germline ends. CDR3 nucleotides: TGTGCCAGCAGCAGAGGGACTAATGAAAAACTGTTTTTT. It codes for CASSRGTNEKLFF.

The V gene is TRBV10-3, the J gene TRBJ2-2, with 10 positions matching TRBD2. V was pared by 0 bases and J by 0 bases, with 7 bases of the junction left unmatched. Germline-derived CDR1 and CDR2 are ENHRY and SYGVKD. CDR3 length: 19 amino acids. DNA of the CDR3: TGTGCCATCAGTGAGTCGGCTAGCGGGAGATTTACGAACACCGGGGAGCTGTTTTTT. It encodes CAISESASGRFTNTGELFF.

A single count supports this clone. This chain joins TRBV7-9 and TRBJ1-2; D not resolved. The CDR3 extends over 14 amino acids. Trimming removed 2 bases at V and 3 bases at J, with 10 bases between. CDR1 and CDR2 from the germline V gene are SEHNR and FQNEAQ (reference sequence). The CDR3 nucleotides are TGTGCCAGCAGCTTACTTACGGGAGACTATGGCTACACCTTC. It specifies CASSLLTGDYGYTF.

In its sample, this clone was seen a few times. The chain employs TRBV30 and TRBJ2-7, with a tentative D call TRBD2 (6 bases). Germline-derived CDR1 and CDR2 are GTSNPN and SVGIG (reference sequence). Trimming pared 5 bases from V and 7 bases from J, leaving 12 bases between. The CDR3 has 11 amino acids. The CDR3 protein is CAWVRAGEQYF. CDR3 bases: TGTGCCTGGGTCAGGGCGGGGGAGCAGTACTTC.

The rearrangement joins TRBV29-1 to TRBJ2-1; a possible D gene is TRBD1 (6 bases). CDR1 is SQVTM and CDR2 is ANQGSEA in the germline V gene. There are 15 residues in the CDR3. With 5 bases removed from V and 2 bases from J, the gap between germline ends came to 16 bases. As DNA, the CDR3 is TGCAGCGTTCCCCAGACAGGACTGACCTACAATGAGCAGTTCTTC. Amino acid sequence: CSVPQTGLTYNEQFF.